The 29 T cell receptor beta chains presented below share a single source sample, sequenced in a study of T cell repertoires in cytomegalovirus infection. Each CDR3 protein gets one entry after TCRdb re-called the reads with MiXCR. The table shows about 830,000 distinct CDR3 sequences, with around a third occurring only once. The antigens of these receptors remain unknown. The sequencing used cultured CD8+ T cells from PBMCs, collected from culture after CMV antigen stimulation. Receptors originate from a human donor in good health (CMV status not recorded). Some clones in this sample may be carry-over from other donors' samples.

The rearrangement links TRBV6-2 or TRBV6-3 to TRBJ1-1; TRBD1 matches 9 bases. Germline values: CDR1 MNHEY, CDR2 SVGEGT. This CDR3 is built from 17 residues. Trimming at V came to 6 bases and at J to 3 bases, leaving 14 bases not matched to a gene. The CDR3 region is CASSRPGTGFGDTEAFF. DNA for the CDR3: TGTGCCAGCAGCCGTCCAGGGACAGGGTTTGGGGACACTGAAGCTTTCTTT.

The rearrangement uses TRBV27 and TRBJ2-3; TRBD2 matches 7 bases. CDR3 size: 16 residues. The V and J ends lost 6 bases and 0 bases, in that order; junction bases with no gene match: 9. Germline V lookup: CDR1 MNHEY, CDR2 SMNVEV (reference sequence). The CDR3, as DNA: TGTGCCAGCAGAACCATTGGGAGGGATAGCACAGATACGCAGTATTTT. Amino acids: CASRTIGRDSTDTQYF.

Notes on this clonotype: One junction end disagrees with the germline gene, perhaps due to a read error. The chain carries TRBV7-6 and TRBJ1-1, with D possibly matching TRBD1 (6 bases). CDR3 length equals 16 residues. CDR1 is SGHVS and CDR2 is FNYEAQ in the germline V gene. The CDR3 region is CANSLQQGSVNTEAFF. CDR3 nucleotides: TGTGCCAACAGCCTCCAACAGGGCTCCGTGAACACTGAAGCTTTCTTT. Full variable domain (outside the CDR3, taken from reference TRBV7-6 and TRBJ1-1): GAGVSQSPRYKVTKRGQDVALRCDPISGHVSLYWYRQALGQGPEFLTYFNYEAQQDKSGLPNDRFSAERPEGSISTLTIQRTEQRDSAMYRCANSLQQGSVNTEAFFGQGTRLTVV.

This clonotype appeared many times. This chain connects TRBV7-2 to TRBJ1-1, with D unresolved. The CDR3 covers 17 residues. Trimming cost V 1 base and J 0 bases, with 15 bases left between them. Germline V gene data show CDR1 as SGHTA and CDR2 as FQGNSA. As DNA, the CDR3 is TGTGCCAGCAGCTTAGAGAGTCCCCCTGGGGTGAACACTGAAGCTTTCTTT. This translates into CASSLESPPGVNTEAFF.

The rearrangement uses TRBV7-9 and TRBJ2-1, with D perhaps matching TRBD1 (6 bases). This CDR3 spans 15 amino acids. The germline V gene encodes CDR1 SEHNR and CDR2 FQNEAQ (reference sequence). V gave up 4 bases and J gave up 6 bases, with 16 bases separating them. CDR3 loop: CASSSPIQGPNEQFF. CDR3 bases: TGTGCCAGCAGCTCCCCCATACAGGGACCCAATGAGCAGTTCTTC.

The chain is built from TRBV6-2 or TRBV6-3 and TRBJ1-1, with D possibly being TRBD1 (5 bases). CDR3 length: 16 amino acids. Germline CDR1 is MNHEY and CDR2 is SVGEGT. Between the trimmed V and J ends, which lost 5 bases and 4 bases, there was a span of 20 bases. Written as DNA, the CDR3 is TGTGCCAGCAGTCCCGTTACGGGGACCCCCTTCACTGAAGCTTTCTTT. Its protein is CASSPVTGTPFTEAFF.

This clonotype was counted only a few times. CDR3 amino acids: CASSPSGLYNSPLHF. The CDR3 DNA sequence: TGTGCCAGCTCACCTAGCGGACTCTATAATTCACCCCTCCACTTT. The gene calls are TRBV18 and TRBJ1-6, with D unresolved. The CDR3 length is 15 residues. CDR1 KGHSH and CDR2 LQKENI come from the germline V gene. Trimming removed 3 bases at V and 3 bases at J, with 9 bases between.

This clonotype has a count of ten or more. The chain couples TRBV7-8 to TRBJ2-1; 8 bases fit TRBD1. This CDR3 has 13 amino acids. The V gene end was trimmed by 6 bases and the J gene end by 7 bases; junction bases not matched to a gene: 5. The germline V gene has CDR1 SGHVS and CDR2 FQNEAQ. The CDR3 spells CASSPGQGNEQFF. The CDR3 coding sequence is TGTGCCAGCAGTCCCGGACAGGGTAATGAGCAGTTCTTC.

The genes are TRBV7-2 and TRBJ2-7; TRBD1 matches 10 bases. Germline CDR1 SGHTA, CDR2 FQGNSA. The CDR3 runs to 14 residues. V was clipped by 5 bases and J by 7 bases; unmatched bases: 8. The CDR3 sequence: CASSTDRGQVEQYF. CDR3 sequence (DNA): TGTGCCAGCAGCACAGACAGGGGGCAGGTGGAGCAGTACTTC.

This clonotype was seen at least ten times. This chain joins TRBV6-1 and TRBJ2-7; D gene uncertain. This CDR3 is 12 amino acids long. Germline V lookup: CDR1 MNHNS, CDR2 SASEGT. V was clipped by 4 bases and J by 2 bases, with 6 bases between them. As DNA, the CDR3 is TGTGCCAGCAGTGGGGATACCTACGAGCAGTACTTC. Its protein product is CASSGDTYEQYF.

This clonotype was counted between two and nine times. The chain carries TRBV7-4 and TRBJ2-7; no reliable D call. The CDR3 loop spans 11 amino acids. V was shortened by 6 bases and J by 5 bases, with 8 bases between the two germline ends. CDR1 is SGHVT, CDR2 SQSDAQ, per germline. DNA for the CDR3: TGTGCCAGCAGTAATAACCACGAGCAGTACTTC. Translation: CASSNNHEQYF.

This clonotype was detected a few times. This chain uses TRBV19 with TRBJ1-5; D is unclear. V gave up 1 base and J gave up 2 bases, with 9 bases separating them. The CDR3 runs to 15 residues. CDR1 is LNHDA, CDR2 SQIVND, per germline (reference sequence). The DNA for the CDR3 is TGTGCCAGTAGTATAGTATCGGGCGGCAATCAGCCCCAGCATTTT. Its protein is CASSIVSGGNQPQHF.

J is TRBJ2-1 and V is TRBV7-9, with D hard to call. The V end lost 4 bases, the J end lost 6 bases, and 13 bases lay between the germline ends. This CDR3 is built from 14 residues. The V gene's germline CDR1 is SEHNR and CDR2 FQNEAQ (reference sequence). CDR3: CASSSQDTVNEQFF. The CDR3 DNA follows: TGTGCCAGCAGCTCCCAAGATACCGTCAATGAGCAGTTCTTC.

The CDR3 protein is CASSYEGAVYEQYF. In nucleotides, the CDR3 is TGTGCCAGCAGTTACGAGGGGGCTGTCTACGAGCAGTACTTC. The rearrangement uses TRBV6-5 and TRBJ2-7, with 7 bases that match TRBD1. Trimming removed 2 bases from V and 3 bases from J; junction bases left unmatched: 4. This CDR3 has 14 amino acids. CDR1 and CDR2 (germline): MNHEY, SVGAGI.

The chain couples TRBV5-1 to TRBJ1-1; weak D call: TRBD1 (6 bases). V was cut by 0 bases and J by 1 base, with 10 bases left in between. Germline CDR1 SGHRS, CDR2 YFSETQ. The CDR3 length is 15 residues. The CDR3 loop reads CASSLEDSRNTEAFF. In DNA form, the CDR3 reads TGCGCCAGCAGCTTGGAGGACAGTCGGAACACTGAAGCTTTCTTT. Supplemented by reference TRBV5-1 and TRBJ1-1, the full variable domain reads KAGVTQTPRYLIKTRGQQVTLSCSPISGHRSVSWYQQTPGQGLQFLFEYFSETQRNKGNFPGRFSGRQFSNSRSEMNVSTLELGDSALYLCASSLEDSRNTEAFFGQGTRLTVV.

The chain employs TRBV27 and TRBJ2-5; possibly TRBD1 or TRBD2 for D (5 bases each). The CDR3 has 19 amino acids. Looked up from germline, CDR1 is MNHEY and CDR2 is SMNVEV (reference sequence). The V and J ends lost 5 bases and 0 bases respectively, with 25 bases between them. Written as DNA, the CDR3 is TGTGCCAGCAGTCTAATTAATACGCCTCTGGGACGGAACCAAGAGACCCAGTACTTC. Protein sequence: CASSLINTPLGRNQETQYF.

This clonotype occurred a few times. V is TRBV25-1 and J is TRBJ1-5; D uncertain. There are 14 residues in the CDR3. Germline values: CDR1 MGHDK, CDR2 SYGVNS. The V end lost 3 bases, the J end lost 0 bases, and 6 bases lay between the germline ends. CDR3 nucleotide sequence: TGTGCCAGCAGTGAGGACTTTAGCAATCAGCCCCAGCATTTT. It codes for CASSEDFSNQPQHF.

The chain carries TRBV20-1 and TRBJ2-1; D gene ambiguous. This CDR3 comprises 13 residues. CDR1 DFQATT and CDR2 SNEGSKA come from the germline V gene (reference sequence). V lost 7 bases and J lost 4, with 14 bases in between. CDR3 sequence: CSVPSPWYNEQFF. The CDR3 DNA is TGCAGTGTTCCGTCACCCTGGTACAATGAGCAGTTCTTC.

The chain is built from TRBV27 and TRBJ1-2, with D possibly matching TRBD1 (6 bases). The CDR3 totals 15 residues. In germline, CDR1 is MNHEY, CDR2 SMNVEV (reference sequence). Trimming left V 3 bases short and J 4 bases short, with 15 bases between. This CDR3 is CASSFGGGSIYGYTF. CDR3 DNA: TGTGCCAGCAGTTTCGGGGGCGGTTCGATCTATGGCTACACCTTC.

Concerning this clonotype: Germline is not matched at one junction end, which may reflect a read error. The genes are TRBV12-3 or TRBV12-4 and TRBJ2-3; D remains unclear. The length of the CDR3 is 8 residues. CDR3 DNA sequence: TGTGCCAGCAGTCCCCCTATTTTT. This gives the protein CASSPPIF.

There are a few counts of this clonotype. The chain combines TRBV27 with TRBJ1-1, with 10 bases that match TRBD1. Germline-derived CDR1 and CDR2 are MNHEY and SMNVEV (reference sequence). CDR3 size: 17 residues. J was trimmed by 5 bases and V by 5 bases; bases with no gene match: 14. The CDR3 spells CASSSKLLRTGGTEAFF. The CDR3 bases are TGTGCCAGCAGTAGTAAGCTCCTTCGGACAGGGGGAACTGAAGCTTTCTTT.

This clonotype was found a few times. The chain is built from TRBV6-6 and TRBJ1-1; D is uncertain. There are 11 residues in the CDR3. V dropped 6 bases and J dropped 5 bases, with 7 bases sitting between them. CDR1 and CDR2 (germline): MNHNY, SVGAGI (reference sequence). As DNA, the CDR3 is TGTGCCAGCAGCATGAGGACTGAAGCTTTCTTT. It translates to CASSMRTEAFF.

The chain couples TRBV6-1 to TRBJ1-1, with D uncertain. Germline assignment: CDR1 MNHNS and CDR2 SASEGT. With 5 bases removed from V and 1 base from J, the gap between germline ends came to 14 bases. CDR3 size: 15 residues. CDR3 residues: CASSFILTGNTEAFF. The CDR3 nucleotides are TGTGCCAGCAGTTTCATTCTAACGGGGAACACTGAAGCTTTCTTT.

The V call is TRBV7-9, the J call TRBJ2-1, with D hard to call. The germline CDR1 and CDR2 sequences are SEHNR and FQNEAQ (reference sequence). Trimming took off 3 bases at V and 2 bases at J, with 11 bases between the two ends. The CDR3 is 15 residues long. CDR3 coding DNA: TGTGCCAGCAGCTTCGAGACGCAGACCTACAATGAGCAGTTCTTC. This gives the protein CASSFETQTYNEQFF. Full variable domain (rest looked up from reference TRBV7-9 and TRBJ2-1): DTGVSQNPRHKITKRGQNVTFRCDPISEHNRLYWYRQTLGQGPEFLTYFQNEAQLEKSRLLSDRFSAERPKGSFSTLEIQRTEQGDSAMYLCASSFETQTYNEQFFGPGTRLTVL.

V usage is TRBV7-2 and J usage is TRBJ2-3; no firm D call. The CDR3 totals 14 residues. Per the germline V gene, CDR1 is SGHTA and CDR2 is FQGNSA. V lost 2 bases and J lost 2, with 8 bases in between. CDR3 residues: CASSLRFNTDTQYF. The CDR3 DNA sequence: TGTGCCAGCAGCTTAAGGTTCAACACAGATACGCAGTATTTT.

This clonotype has only a few counts. J is TRBJ1-4 and V is TRBV20-1; 10 nucleotides match TRBD1. This CDR3 region has 13 residues. CDR1 is DFQATT and CDR2 is SNEGSKA in the germline V gene (reference sequence). J gave up 7 bases and V 5 bases, and 4 bases lay outside the gene matches. The CDR3 loop reads CSAVTGGGEKLFF. DNA for the CDR3: TGCAGTGCTGTGACAGGGGGCGGTGAAAAACTGTTTTTT.

This clonotype was picked up many times. The rearrangement uses TRBV12-3 or TRBV12-4 and TRBJ2-7, with D unresolved. The CDR3 runs 13 residues. The V and J ends lost 3 bases and 4 bases respectively, with 10 bases between them. The CDR3 coding sequence is TGTGCCAGCAGTTTGGCAGGAAATTACGAGCAGTACGTC. Amino acid sequence: CASSLAGNYEQYV.

V usage is TRBV7-9 and J usage is TRBJ2-3, with unresolved D. V lost 4 bases, J lost 0 bases, and 14 bases lay in between. The CDR3 runs 16 residues. Germline-derived CDR1 and CDR2 are SEHNR and FQNEAQ (reference sequence). This CDR3 is CASSSSTTTSTDTQYF. DNA for the CDR3: TGTGCCAGCAGCTCCAGCACTACAACTAGCACAGATACGCAGTATTTT. The full variable domain, rest sourced from reference TRBV7-9 and TRBJ2-3, is DTGVSQNPRHKITKRGQNVTFRCDPISEHNRLYWYRQTLGQGPEFLTYFQNEAQLEKSRLLSDRFSAERPKGSFSTLEIQRTEQGDSAMYLCASSSSTTTSTDTQYFGPGTRLTVL.

This clonotype was detected only a few times. The CDR3 sequence is CASTYRPRGDTQYF. As DNA, the CDR3 is TGTGCCAGCACCTACAGGCCTCGGGGAGATACGCAGTATTTT. The chain carries TRBV12-3 or TRBV12-4 and TRBJ2-3; D is tentatively TRBD1 or TRBD2 (5 bases each). V dropped 7 bases and J dropped 5 bases, with 16 bases sitting between them. The CDR3 spans 14 residues.